The T cell receptor (beta chain) under discussion was sequenced for a study of prognosis after radiotherapy for stage I lung cancer. The CDR3 is 15 residues long. Germline V CDR1 and CDR2: MNHNS, SASEGT. The authors amplified TCR beta CDR3 from genomic DNA using two-round multiplex PCR. With primers specific to each TRBV and TRBJ gene, the first-round PCR was performed. TCRdb used MiXCR to reprocess the multiplex PCR reads, holding one entry per CDR3 protein. The top ten hold less than 45% of the sample, which has about 15,000 distinct CDR3 sequences, less than 45% seen once. This clonotype was seen just once. An end of the junction does not agree with germline; a read error may underlie this. Two sampling time points were used, and around 6 milliliters of peripheral blood were drawn at each.

V gene TRBV6-1 combines with J gene TRBJ2-2; possible D gene TRBD2, 5 bases. Sequencing was performed on PBMCs, taken before or after stereotactic body radiation therapy (not recorded which). The source is a donor at least 50 years old with non-small cell lung cancer. In DNA, the CDR3 is TGTGCCAGCAGACGCTTCGAGGGTTCGGCCGGGGATCTGTTTTTT. Translating it yields CASRRFEGSAGDLFF.